This entry lists 26 T cell receptor beta chains sequenced from one sample in a study of shared clonotypes between healthy human individuals. Sequenced by immunoSEQ multiplex PCR; TCRdb stores in-frame clones only, minus some. This sample has millions of clones, with over 90% found just once. The sequencing input was naive CD4+ T cells from PBMCs. The subset is: CD45RA+ positively selected. The receptor set was obtained from a man in his late teens or twenties in good health. Some clones in this sample may be carry-over from other donors' samples.

The rearrangement uses TRBV5-4 and TRBJ2-3; no clear D gene. Trimming took off 0 bases at V and 6 bases at J, with 14 bases between the two ends. Germline loops: CDR1 SGHNT, CDR2 YYREEE (reference sequence). The CDR3 has 15 residues. CDR3 sequence reads: CASSLGGGNMDTQYF. The CDR3 region has the DNA TGTGCCAGCAGCTTGGGAGGTGGGAACATGGATACGCAGTATTTT. Complete variable domain (other parts from reference TRBV5-4 and TRBJ2-3): ETGVTQSPTHLIKTRGQQVTLRCSSQSGHNTVSWYQQALGQGPQFIFQYYREEENGRGNFPPRFSGLQFPNYSSELNVNALELDDSALYLCASSLGGGNMDTQYFGPGTRLTVL.

J is TRBJ1-4 and V is TRBV10-3; 9 bases are a match to TRBD1. The CDR3 consists of 13 residues. CDR1 ENHRY and CDR2 SYGVKD come from the germline V gene. The J segment lost 8 bases and the V segment lost 11 bases, leaving 9 bases of the junction unmatched. The CDR3: CAATGGIWEKLFF. CDR3 DNA: TGTGCCGCTACAGGGGGCATTTGGGAAAAACTGTTTTTT.

This chain links TRBV7-3 with TRBJ2-7; D is possibly TRBD1 or TRBD2 (5 bases each). V lost 4 bases to trimming and J lost 5 bases, with 18 bases between them. The CDR3 extends over 15 amino acids. Looked up from germline, CDR1 is SGHTA and CDR2 is FQGTGA. The CDR3 nucleotides read TGTGCCAGCAGCTCGGGACCGAAGACTAACCACGAGCAGTACTTC. Amino acid sequence: CASSSGPKTNHEQYF.

This chain uses TRBV28 with TRBJ2-7, with a possible D match to TRBD2 (5 bases). V was clipped by 5 bases and J by 5 bases, with 19 bases between them. The CDR3 is made up of 15 amino acids. Germline values: CDR1 MDHEN, CDR2 SYDVKM. The CDR3 loop is CASSPHRTRADEQYF. The CDR3 nucleotides are TGTGCCAGCAGTCCACATAGGACTCGGGCGGACGAGCAGTACTTC.

The chain uses TRBV5-1 and TRBJ2-5, with 8 bases fitting TRBD2. The CDR3 has 15 residues. Germline V gene data show CDR1 as SGHRS and CDR2 as YFSETQ. J was trimmed by 5 bases and V by 4 bases; bases with no gene match: 10. The CDR3 here is CASSASGGIEETQYF. CDR3 DNA sequence: TGCGCCAGCAGCGCCTCGGGGGGGATTGAGGAGACCCAGTACTTC.

This clone occurred a few times. This chain links TRBV6-1 with TRBJ1-4; D ambiguous. The germline gives CDR1 MNHNS, CDR2 SASEGT. Trimming shortened V by 6 bases and J by 4 bases, and 12 bases separated the two germline ends. The CDR3 is 14 amino acids. CDR3: CASSVGPDNEKLFF. Written as DNA, the CDR3 is TGTGCCAGCAGCGTCGGGCCCGATAATGAAAAACTGTTTTTT.

Note on this clone: Other DNA sequences within the sample encode an identical CDR3. The rearrangement links TRBV14 to TRBJ2-1, with D possibly being TRBD2 (6 bases). Germline CDR1 SGHDN, CDR2 FVKESK. V was shortened by 2 bases and J by 4 bases, with 9 bases between the two germline ends. CDR3 length: 14 amino acids. CDR3 loop: CASSQQTSYNEQFF. The CDR3 DNA sequence: TGTGCCAGCAGCCAACAGACTAGTTACAATGAGCAGTTCTTC.

This chain uses TRBV19 with TRBJ2-7; TRBD2 agrees at 7 bases. The CDR3 totals 13 residues. The ends lost 8 bases at V and 3 bases at J; junction bases unmatched: 7. Germline CDR1 is LNHDA and CDR2 is SQIVND (reference sequence). The CDR3 sequence is CASALAGVYEQYF. In DNA form, the CDR3 reads TGTGCCAGTGCGCTCGCGGGAGTCTACGAGCAGTACTTC.

The chain's CDR3 is CASSEYRAGDGYTF. The CDR3 DNA reads TGTGCCAGTAGTGAATACAGGGCAGGGGATGGCTACACCTTC. The chain couples TRBV19 to TRBJ1-2; tentatively, D is TRBD1 (6 bases). CDR1 is LNHDA and CDR2 is SQIVND in the germline V gene (reference sequence). This CDR3 region has 14 residues. V was clipped by 5 bases and J by 6 bases, with 16 bases between them.

V and J are TRBV29-1 and TRBJ2-1; 10 bases map to TRBD2. This CDR3 comprises 13 residues. Germline-derived CDR1 and CDR2 are SQVTM and ANQGSEA. The V segment lost 4 bases and the J segment 7 bases; nucleotides outside the gene matches: 4. CDR3 in DNA: TGCAGCGTTGCGGGACTAGCGCTGAATGAGCAGTTCTTC. This gives the protein CSVAGLALNEQFF.

The chain has TRBV15 and TRBJ2-5; D remains unclear. V lost 0 bases, J lost 5 bases, and 13 bases lay in between. The V gene's germline CDR1 is LNHNV and CDR2 YYDKDF (reference sequence). The CDR3 totals 15 residues. The CDR3 sequence is CATSRDLRQEETQYF. The CDR3 DNA sequence: TGTGCCACCAGCAGAGATCTGAGGCAAGAGGAGACCCAGTACTTC.

The chain joins TRBV6-5 to TRBJ2-7; D may match TRBD1 or TRBD2 (5 bases each). The CDR3 runs 15 residues. V was shortened by 2 bases and J by 0 bases, with 11 bases between the two germline ends. The germline CDR1 and CDR2 sequences are MNHEY and SVGAGI. CDR3 sequence: CASSYTPGPSYEQYF. The CDR3 coding sequence is TGTGCCAGCAGTTACACCCCGGGACCCTCCTACGAGCAGTACTTC.

The chain is built from TRBV5-1 and TRBJ1-3, with a weak D call TRBD1 (5 bases). This CDR3 contains 16 residues. CDR1 and CDR2 (germline): SGHRS, YFSETQ. Trimming shortened V by 0 bases and J by 2 bases, and 12 bases separated the two germline ends. The CDR3 spells CASSLVVQGPGNTIYF. CDR3 in DNA: TGCGCCAGCAGCTTGGTCGTCCAGGGTCCTGGAAACACCATATATTTT.

This chain joins TRBV18 and TRBJ1-2, with D tentatively TRBD1 (6 bases). The germline gives CDR1 KGHSH, CDR2 LQKENI. Deletions cut 3 bases from V and 1 base from J, with 12 bases between. This CDR3 region has 15 residues. The CDR3 sequence is CASSPGTSLNYGYTF. The CDR3 DNA sequence: TGTGCCAGCTCACCTGGGACAAGCCTTAACTATGGCTACACCTTC.

This rearrangement joins TRBV2 to TRBJ2-7; D possibly corresponds to TRBD1 (6 bases). Germline V gene sequence: CDR1 SNHLY, CDR2 FYNNEI. This CDR3 is 14 amino acids long. V was clipped by 3 bases and J by 2 bases, with 11 bases between them. CDR3 DNA: TGTGCCAGCAGTGACCGGGACATACCCTACGAGCAGTACTTC. Translating gives CASSDRDIPYEQYF.

With regard to this clone: The sample carries other DNA sequences with the same CDR3. In DNA, the CDR3 is TGTGCCAGCAGTCGGACAGGGTATAATTCACCCCTCCACTTT. Amino acid sequence: CASSRTGYNSPLHF. The chain joins TRBV27 to TRBJ1-6; TRBD1 matches at 8 bases. The germline CDR1 and CDR2 sequences are MNHEY and SMNVEV (reference sequence). The CDR3 covers 14 residues. V dropped 5 bases and J dropped 4; count of bases not matched to a gene: 1.

V is TRBV21-1 and J is TRBJ1-5; the table's TRBD1 call for D was not verified on the DNA. TRBV21-1 is given as a pseudogene. The CDR3 sequence is 17 residues long. In nucleotides, the CDR3 is TGTGCCAGCAGCAGGACTCCCAAAACAGGGGGCAGCCAGCCCCAGCATTTT. This gives the protein CASSRTPKTGGSQPQHF.

The V call is TRBV7-2, the J call TRBJ2-3; 7 positions match TRBD2. V shed 1 base and J 5 bases; nucleotides not matched to a gene: 15. The length of the CDR3 is 18 residues. Germline V gene lookup returns CDR1 SGHTA and CDR2 FQGNSA. The CDR3 is CASSLGGSAWSGGDTQYF. DNA for the CDR3: TGTGCCAGCAGCTTAGGGGGGTCAGCGTGGTCGGGAGGAGATACGCAGTATTTT.

The chain carries TRBV5-1 and TRBJ1-4; 9 positions match TRBD1. Unmatched junction bases numbered 6, after V lost 0 bases and J lost 6 bases. The CDR3 spans 16 residues. Germline CDR1 is SGHRS and CDR2 is YFSETQ. This chain's CDR3 is CASSLAGTGLHEKLFF. DNA for the CDR3: TGCGCCAGCAGCTTGGCCGGGACAGGGTTACATGAAAAACTGTTTTTT.

The rearrangement links TRBV27 to TRBJ2-7; 11 bases are shared with TRBD2. Per the germline V gene, CDR1 is MNHEY and CDR2 is SMNVEV (reference sequence). V gave up 3 bases and J gave up 0 bases; unmatched junction bases: 7. CDR3 length equals 17 residues. CDR3 loop: CASSFGTSGLSSYEQYF. Written as DNA, the CDR3 is TGTGCCAGCAGTTTTGGGACTAGCGGCCTAAGCTCCTACGAGCAGTACTTC.

About this clone: The sample contains more than one DNA sequence encoding this CDR3. DNA for the CDR3: TGCGCCAGCCGTGGACAGGCAACTAATGAAAAACTGTTTTTT. Protein sequence: CASRGQATNEKLFF. The chain links TRBV5-1 to TRBJ1-4; 7 bases map to TRBD1. CDR3 length: 14 amino acids. Germline V CDR1 and CDR2: SGHRS, YFSETQ. V lost 7 bases and J lost 0; bases outside the gene matches: 3.

V usage is TRBV19 and J usage is TRBJ1-1; D call uncertain. The ends were cut back, 7 bases at V and 0 bases at J, with 18 bases in the middle. This CDR3 contains 16 residues. Germline values: CDR1 LNHDA, CDR2 SQIVND (reference sequence). This CDR3 is CASTDKQSPMNTEAFF. In DNA, the CDR3 is TGTGCCAGTACGGATAAACAGTCGCCGATGAACACTGAAGCTTTCTTT.

This rearrangement joins TRBV5-1 to TRBJ1-4, with D possibly TRBD1 on 6 matching bases. The CDR3 is 14 amino acids. Trimming left V 5 bases short and J 4 bases short, with 12 bases between. The germline gives CDR1 SGHRS, CDR2 YFSETQ. CDR3 protein: CASRMTGFNEKLFF. The CDR3 DNA is TGCGCCAGCAGGATGACAGGATTTAATGAAAAACTGTTTTTT. The entire variable domain, with the rest obtained from reference TRBV5-1 and TRBJ1-4, is as follows: KAGVTQTPRYLIKTRGQQVTLSCSPISGHRSVSWYQQTPGQGLQFLFEYFSETQRNKGNFPGRFSGRQFSNSRSEMNVSTLELGDSALYLCASRMTGFNEKLFFGSGTQLSVL.

This chain links TRBV10-1 with TRBJ2-1; D might be TRBD1 or TRBD2, each matching 6 bases. The V gene's germline CDR1 is WNHNN and CDR2 SYGVQD (reference sequence). CDR3 length: 15 amino acids. V lost 3 bases and J lost 5, with 14 bases in between. The DNA for the CDR3 is TGCGCCAGCAGTGACGGGGGAAAGGGGGACAATGAGCAGTTCTTC. This codes for CASSDGGKGDNEQFF.

The chain combines TRBV27 with TRBJ2-1; D is tentatively TRBD1 or TRBD2 (5 bases each). V was trimmed by 7 bases and J by 9 bases, leaving 16 bases between them. Germline loops: CDR1 MNHEY, CDR2 SMNVEV (reference sequence). The CDR3 has 13 amino acids. In DNA form, the CDR3 reads TGTGCCAGCATGAGGGGAGCAGGAGGTGAGCAGTTCTTC. Amino acid sequence: CASMRGAGGEQFF.

The rearrangement links TRBV6-5 to TRBJ2-3, with 9 bases that match TRBD1. J lost 3 bases, V lost 6 bases, and 7 bases had no gene match. CDR1 is MNHEY, CDR2 SVGAGI, per germline. This CDR3 comprises 15 residues. Here the CDR3 reads CASRTGQGRTDTQYF. The CDR3 region has the DNA TGTGCCAGCAGAACCGGACAGGGGAGGACAGATACGCAGTATTTT.